These 21 T cell receptor beta chains came from one sample sequenced in a study of cytomegalovirus exposure and HLA in healthy donors. The PCR contained 60 Vbeta and 13 Jbeta primers. The data were produced by immunoSEQ multiplex PCR, yet TCRdb's version contains in-frame clones alone and is incomplete. The data show about 64,000 clones, 65% to 90% seen once. Sequencing used PBMCs. The receptors shown here come from a female donor in good health and CMV-seronegative.

The chain combines TRBV19 with TRBJ2-1; the D is unclear. The CDR3 is 13 residues long. CDR1 LNHDA and CDR2 SQIVND come from the germline V gene (reference sequence). V lost 8 bases and J 1 base, leaving 9 bases between the germline ends. The CDR3 region is CASGSGSYNEQFF. CDR3 nucleotide sequence: TGTGCCAGTGGGTCAGGATCCTACAATGAGCAGTTCTTC.

The rearrangement joins TRBV4-1 to TRBJ1-1; D gene unclear. Trimming removed 5 bases from V and 1 base from J, with 8 bases in between. Germline V gives CDR1 MGHRA, CDR2 YSYEKL. This CDR3 region has 13 residues. The CDR3: CASSAITNTEAFF. Here the CDR3 DNA reads TGCGCCAGCAGCGCTATCACGAACACTGAAGCTTTCTTT.

The chain links TRBV6-1 to TRBJ1-1, with 7 bases that match TRBD1. The CDR3 loop spans 14 amino acids. Germline V CDR1 and CDR2: MNHNS, SASEGT. V shed 4 bases, J shed 4 bases, and the junction held 6 bases outside the gene matches. The CDR3: CASSALQGITEAFF. DNA for the CDR3: TGTGCCAGCAGTGCGTTACAGGGGATCACTGAAGCTTTCTTT.

This chain links TRBV7-8 with TRBJ2-7, with D unresolved. V was cut by 4 bases and J by 2 bases, with 12 bases left in between. The CDR3 sequence is 14 residues long. CDR1 and CDR2 (germline): SGHVS, FQNEAQ. Here the CDR3 reads CASSSKQLTYEQYF. In nucleotides, the CDR3 is TGTGCCAGCAGCTCCAAACAGTTAACCTACGAGCAGTACTTC.

This chain uses TRBV4-3 with TRBJ2-1, with TRBD2 matching 7 bases. V gave up 0 bases and J gave up 2 bases; unmatched junction bases: 1. Germline-derived CDR1 and CDR2 are LGHNA and YSLEER. The CDR3 consists of 15 residues. The CDR3 region has the DNA TGCGCCAGCAGCCAAGAACTAGCGACCTACAATGAGCAGTTCTTC. Its protein is CASSQELATYNEQFF.

V and J are TRBV7-8 and TRBJ2-7, with D unresolved. This CDR3 is built from 11 residues. V shed 5 bases and J shed 3 bases, with 5 bases lying between them. CDR1 SGHVS and CDR2 FQNEAQ come from the germline V gene. CDR3 nucleotides: TGTGCCAGCAGCGCGCACTACGAGCAGTACTTC. It translates to CASSAHYEQYF. The full variable domain, with the rest looked up from reference TRBV7-8 and TRBJ2-7, is GAGVSQSPRYKVAKRGQDVALRCDPISGHVSLFWYQQALGQGPEFLTYFQNEAQLDKSGLPSDRFFAERPEGSVSTLKIQRTQQEDSAVYLCASSAHYEQYFGPGTRLTVT.

J is TRBJ1-2 and V is TRBV29-1, with D unresolved. The length of the CDR3 is 13 residues. Germline V lookup: CDR1 SQVTM, CDR2 ANQGSEA. Trimming left V 6 bases short and J 5 bases short, with 16 bases between. CDR3 sequence (DNA): TGCAGCGTGTCGGTGGGAGCCCAATATGGCTACACCTTC. Its translation is CSVSVGAQYGYTF.

The chain recombines TRBV6-5 with TRBJ2-3; TRBD2 matches 9 bases. CDR1 and CDR2 (germline): MNHEY, SVGAGI. The CDR3 totals 16 residues. The V gene end was trimmed by 0 bases and the J gene end by 1 base; junction bases not matched to a gene: 2. Written as DNA, the CDR3 is TGTGCCAGCAGTTACTCTTGGACTAGCGGCACAGATACGCAGTATTTT. Amino acid sequence: CASSYSWTSGTDTQYF.

The chain couples TRBV5-6 to TRBJ2-5, with TRBD1 matching over 11 bases. The CDR3 contains 16 residues. V trimming: 0 bases; J trimming: 9 bases; junction bases outside the gene matches: 10. Germline V gene data show CDR1 as SGHDT and CDR2 as YYEEEE. The CDR3 loop is CASSLGPPGQGGAQYF. As DNA, the CDR3 is TGTGCCAGCAGCTTGGGGCCTCCGGGACAGGGGGGGGCCCAGTACTTC.

CDR3 sequence (DNA): TGCGCCAGCAGCTTTGGTACTAGCGGCCGCGTATACAATGAGCAGTTCTTC. Encoded protein: CASSFGTSGRVYNEQFF. The chain links TRBV5-1 to TRBJ2-1; TRBD2 aligns across 8 bases. With 2 bases clipped from V and 4 bases from J, the junction kept 11 bases outside the gene matches. Germline CDR1 SGHRS, CDR2 YFSETQ. This CDR3 region has 17 residues.

V is TRBV5-4 and J is TRBJ2-3, with 9 bases fitting TRBD2. With 0 bases clipped from V and 4 bases from J, the junction kept 3 bases outside the gene matches. This CDR3 has 15 residues. Germline-derived CDR1 and CDR2 are SGHNT and YYREEE (reference sequence). Written as DNA, the CDR3 is TGTGCCAGCAGCTTGGCAGCGGGGGGTTCAGATACGCAGTATTTT. It specifies CASSLAAGGSDTQYF.

This chain joins TRBV5-1 and TRBJ2-7, with 8 bases aligning to TRBD1. The CDR3 runs to 16 residues. V dropped 0 bases and J dropped 5; count of bases not matched to a gene: 10. CDR1 and CDR2 (germline): SGHRS, YFSETQ. The CDR3 bases are TGCGCCAGCAGCTTGGGGACCGACAGGGGAAGGGACGAGCAGTACTTC. Amino acid sequence: CASSLGTDRGRDEQYF.

This chain links TRBV5-1 with TRBJ2-7, with a weak D call TRBD2 (6 bases). Trimming took off 0 bases at V and 7 bases at J, with 8 bases between the two ends. This CDR3 spans 12 amino acids. Looked up from germline, CDR1 is SGHRS and CDR2 is YFSETQ. The CDR3 spells CASSLGGVEQYF. For the CDR3, the DNA is TGCGCCAGCAGCTTGGGGGGGGTGGAGCAGTACTTC. Variable domain in full (rest from reference TRBV5-1 and TRBJ2-7): KAGVTQTPRYLIKTRGQQVTLSCSPISGHRSVSWYQQTPGQGLQFLFEYFSETQRNKGNFPGRFSGRQFSNSRSEMNVSTLELGDSALYLCASSLGGVEQYFGPGTRLTVT.

The chain links TRBV27 to TRBJ2-1; TRBD2 agrees at 9 bases. Germline CDR1 and CDR2: MNHEY and SMNVEV (reference sequence). V trimming: 6 bases; J trimming: 1 base; junction bases outside the gene matches: 4. This CDR3 is built from 15 residues. DNA for the CDR3: TGTGCCAGCAGAAGGGCGGGGGGGTCCTACAATGAGCAGTTCTTC. Translated, it gives CASRRAGGSYNEQFF.

V gene TRBV27 combines with J gene TRBJ2-7; a possible D gene is TRBD1 (6 bases). V was pared by 5 bases and J by 6 bases, with 11 bases between. Germline V gives CDR1 MNHEY, CDR2 SMNVEV (reference sequence). This CDR3 has 12 amino acids. The CDR3 loop reads CASSPTGIEQYF. CDR3 bases: TGTGCCAGCAGTCCCACAGGGATCGAGCAGTACTTC.

The chain carries TRBV18 and TRBJ1-2; 8 nucleotides align to TRBD1. The CDR3 is 14 amino acids. Trimming at V came to 4 bases and at J to 3 bases, leaving 4 bases not matched to a gene. From germline, CDR1 is KGHSH and CDR2 LQKENI. CDR3 DNA: TGTGCCAGCTCACGGGGACAGGAATACTATGGCTACACCTTC. Translating it yields CASSRGQEYYGYTF.

In DNA form, the CDR3 reads TGTGCCAGCAGCAAGGACAGGGGAACATCTGGAAACACCATATATTTT. This gives the protein CASSKDRGTSGNTIYF. V and J are TRBV14 and TRBJ1-3; 9 nucleotides match TRBD1. CDR3 size: 16 residues. Germline CDR1 SGHDN, CDR2 FVKESK. Losses at the gene ends were 5 bases for V and 1 base for J; bases not matched to a gene: 6. The entire variable domain, with the rest obtained from reference TRBV14 and TRBJ1-3, is as follows: EAGVTQFPSHSVIEKGQTVTLRCDPISGHDNLYWYRRVMGKEIKFLLHFVKESKQDESGMPNNRFLAERTGGTYSTLKVQPAELEDSGVYFCASSKDRGTSGNTIYFGEGSWLTVV.

About this clone itself: An end of the junction does not agree with germline; a read error may underlie this. The sample contains more than one DNA sequence encoding this CDR3. This chain uses TRBV7-9 with TRBJ1-6; the D is unclear. The CDR3 contains 14 residues. Per germline, CDR1 SEHNR and CDR2 FQNEAQ (reference sequence). This CDR3 is CASSPRAYNSPLHF. The CDR3 DNA reads as TGTGCCAGCAGCCCGAGGGCCTATAACTCACCCCTCCACTTT. Combining the CDR3 with reference TRBV7-9 and TRBJ1-6 gives the whole variable domain DTGVSQNPRHKITKRGQNVTFRCDPISEHNRLYWYRQTLGQGPEFLTYFQNEAQLEKSRLLSDRFSAERPKGSFSTLEIQRTEQGDSAMYLCASSPRAYNSPLHFGNGTRLTVT.

V is TRBV10-3 and J is TRBJ2-7, with D possibly TRBD2 on 5 matching bases. Trimming stripped 8 bases from V and 5 bases from J, with 13 bases between. This CDR3 contains 12 residues. From germline, CDR1 is ENHRY and CDR2 SYGVKD. The CDR3 DNA reads TGTGCCATCTCGATCCTCGGGAACGAGCAGTACTTC. Translation: CAISILGNEQYF.

This clone occurred once. The V and J genes are TRBV4-1 and TRBJ2-1; 10 bases map to TRBD2. Looked up from germline, CDR1 is MGHRA and CDR2 is YSYEKL. V shed 1 base, J shed 4 bases, and the junction held 4 bases outside the gene matches. The CDR3 runs 16 residues. The DNA for the CDR3 is TGCGCCAGCAGCCAAGGGTTTAGCGGGGGGTACAATGAGCAGTTCTTC. Protein product: CASSQGFSGGYNEQFF.

The chain is built from TRBV7-9 and TRBJ2-3; no clear D gene. Trimming removed 1 base from V and 0 bases from J, with 11 bases in between. This CDR3 is 16 amino acids long. Looked up from germline, CDR1 is SEHNR and CDR2 is FQNEAQ (reference sequence). Here the CDR3 reads CASSLVPETSTDTQYF. The DNA for the CDR3 is TGTGCCAGCAGCTTAGTCCCAGAGACTAGCACAGATACGCAGTATTTT.